This note documents a single TCR beta chain sequence. The antigen this receptor binds is unknown. Base quality data are lacking; no much larger clone is found one base away. TCR beta CDR3 regions were amplified from RNA transcripts. For the first round of RT-PCR on the TCR CDR3, the HTBI primer set was used together with the Qiagen OneStep RT-PCR kit. Libraries were constructed in a second round of multiplex PCR, after which size selection and purification were carried out. The libraries were sequenced on an Illumina HiSeq2000 using paired-end 100 bp reads. The original pipeline was this. SOAPnuke was used to process the raw data, with reads discarded if the reads contained adapters or uncalled bases, had a mean Phred below 15, or lacked an exact constant-primer or identifier match. High-quality paired reads were merged using COPE v1.2.5, and each unique nucleotide sequence was defined as a clonotype. Clonotypes were aligned to IMGT TRBV, TRBD and TRBJ reference segments using MiTCR v1.1. Only V-J combinations with frequency above 0.0001, covering about 99% of repertoires, were analysed. The TCS score was defined as the ratio of F50 (clonal expansion) to E x V (chaos), calculated using BLOSUM62-based TCRdist between CDR3 peptides within each V-J. Welch's t-statistics and random forest reduced approximately 520 V-J features to fewer than 15, which were used in a naive Bayes classifier (R e1071). The raw public data were reprocessed by TCRdb itself: fastp quality trimming at Q25, MiXCR clonotype calling, in-frame beta chains only. A single entry per CDR3 protein holds the most common genes and DNA from its merged rows. The V and J calls were not made by the authors but by TCRdb's processing. Recorded for this sample are roughly 550,000 distinct CDR3 sequences; around 15% of them occurred a single time. The ten largest clones capture about 29% of the sample.

The data were obtained in a study of T cells in Graves' hyperthyroidism and ophthalmopathy (dated by TCRdb to between 2018 and 2020). For the wider study: Peripheral blood was sampled at the time of initial diagnosis, prior to any treatment. To identify distinguishing TCR V-J signatures, a discovery cohort of 100 or so patients was used, comprising some 45 with Graves' ophthalmopathy and 57 with stable Graves' hyperthyroidism. Prospective prediction of ophthalmopathy was tested in an independent validation cohort of fewer than 20 hyperthyroidism patients and 15 to 17 patients who later progressed to ophthalmopathy. The roughly 99 discovery patients were divided at random into training and test sets in a 7:3 ratio. The study also compared thyroid tissue and blood T-cell repertoires from about six Graves' hyperthyroidism patients. Following sampling, methimazole starting at 30 mg daily was given to hyperthyroidism patients, and high-dose intravenous methylprednisolone was given to ophthalmopathy patients. The paper reports TCR Vbeta CDR3 sequencing of about 140 peripheral blood samples: around 45 ophthalmopathy, over 70 hyperthyroidism and approximately 17 progressor patients.

Moderately to severely active disease, a Clinical Activity Score of at least 3, a NOSPECS grade of at least 4, and a duration under 3 months were present in ophthalmopathy patients. The study excluded patients with uncontrolled infections, other autoimmune diseases, pregnancy or lactation. Clinical symptoms, serum thyroxine and TRAb, thyroid ultrasound, and orbital computed tomography formed the basis for the diagnoses. PBMCs were isolated from 8 to 10 ml of fresh peripheral blood by Ficoll-Paque density gradient centrifugation. Total RNA was extracted using Trizol reagent, and RNA quality was assessed on an Agilent 2100 Bioanalyzer. Beyond this particular receptor, the publication reports: In cross-validation, a model built on a 13 V-J signature told ophthalmopathy apart from stable hyperthyroidism with approximately 90% sensitivity and about 81% specificity, and in testing the same model reached 80%/75%. In validation, the model predicted progression to ophthalmopathy with roughly 70% sensitivity and 72% to 85% specificity, a median of roughly seven months before onset. Most expanded thyroid clonotypes (frequency above 0.001) were also found in blood, which suggests that blood repertoires may mirror thyroid immune responses. Sample size was not statistically predetermined, and investigators were not blinded to group allocation.

The CDR1 and CDR2 encoded by the germline V gene are KGHDR and SFDVKD. V and J are trimmed by 9 bases and 11 bases, and the gene matches miss 12 bases of the junction. Spanning cysteine to phenylalanine, the CDR3 consists of 13 amino acids. The retained sequence is limited to the CDR3, 39 bases, with the frame set at the first base. This sequence was found in a woman aged 25 to 39 with Graves' ophthalmopathy. Sequenced: blood. This chain joins TRBV24-1 to TRBJ1-1; 9 bases in the junction line up with TRBD1. The CDR3 corresponds to CATEDRGTGNAFF. The sequence in DNA is TGTGCCACCGAGGACAGGGGTACTGGTAACGCTTTCTTT.